The clone carrying this TCR beta chain was observed a handful of times. Its antigen is not identified. Researchers amplified the TCR beta CDR3 regions from RNA transcripts. First-round RT-PCR with HTBI primers amplified the TCR CDR3 region. MiXCR, applied by TCRdb to the multiplex PCR reads, yields one record per CDR3 protein. This table has 450,000 to 650,000 distinct CDR3 sequences, 14% appearing once. The data derive from a study of T cells in Graves' hyperthyroidism and ophthalmopathy. General study results and limits: Researchers found most expanded thyroid clonotypes above 0.001 in blood as well.

Criteria for exclusion of patients were uncontrolled infection, other autoimmune disease, pregnancy or lactation. Using more than 7.5 ml of fresh peripheral blood, PBMCs were prepared. The sequence was obtained from a woman in her late teens or twenties with Graves' ophthalmopathy. The sample consisted of blood.

CDR3 loop: CASSIRTGSGTGELFF. CDR3 sequence (DNA): TGTGCCAGTAGTATACGGACAGGGTCTGGTACCGGGGAGCTGTTTTTT. V gene TRBV19 combines with J gene TRBJ2-2; 8 bases map to TRBD1. Trimming removed 2 bases from V and 5 bases from J; junction bases left unmatched: 7. Germline V gene sequence: CDR1 LNHDA, CDR2 SQIVND (reference sequence). The CDR3 is 16 residues long.